The 2 T cell receptor beta chains in this list originate from one sample, sequenced in a study of control samples from healthy donors and cancer patients. Measured with immunoSEQ multiplex PCR; TCRdb has only the in-frame clones, and not every one. The top ten hold about a fifth of the sample, which has 65,000 to 100,000 clones, more than 70% seen once. The material sequenced was blood. Receptors originate from a man between 45 and 60 years old in good health.

The chain joins TRBV6-2 or TRBV6-3 to TRBJ2-7; TRBD1 agrees at 7 bases. V dropped 4 bases and J dropped 0; count of bases not matched to a gene: 0. CDR1 and CDR2 from the germline V gene are MNHEY and SVGEGT. This CDR3 is 13 amino acids long. The CDR3 nucleotides read TGTGCCAGCAGTTGGGACAGCTCCTACGAGCAGTACGTC. This translates into CASSWDSSYEQYV.

CDR3 nucleotide sequence: TGTGCCAGCAGCTTGGCAATGGGGACAGTTCTCTATGGCTACACCTTC. Its translation: CASSLAMGTVLYGYTF. This chain uses TRBV5-6 with TRBJ1-2; 7 bases line up with TRBD1. Trimming at V came to 0 bases and at J to 4 bases, leaving 9 bases not matched to a gene. Germline V gives CDR1 SGHDT, CDR2 YYEEEE. CDR3 length: 16 amino acids.